The 18 T cell receptor beta chains listed next were all sequenced from one sample in a study of blood T cell repertoires in COVID-19. Using immunoSEQ multiplex PCR, the repertoire was profiled, and TCRdb retains in-frame clones only, with some absent. This sample carries roughly 230,000 clones, 65% to 90% of them seen once, and the ten largest clones take 4.5% to 5.5%. The sample was peripheral blood. The receptors shown here come from a man aged 45 to 65 with COVID-19, enrolled during active disease.

The chain couples TRBV28 to TRBJ1-6; TRBD1 matches at 7 bases. The CDR3 runs to 15 residues. V gave up 3 bases and J gave up 10 bases; unmatched junction bases: 9. Per germline, CDR1 MDHEN and CDR2 SYDVKM. The CDR3 DNA is TGTGCCAGCAGTTTCCACAGGGGCGATTTGTCACCCCTCCACTTT. Protein sequence: CASSFHRGDLSPLHF.

The CDR3 sequence: CASRQGARNSPLHF. As DNA, the CDR3 is TGTGCCAGCAGACAGGGGGCGCGGAATTCACCCCTCCACTTT. V gene TRBV6-5 combines with J gene TRBJ1-6, with 9 bases matching TRBD1. The V gene end was trimmed by 6 bases and the J gene end by 7 bases; junction bases not matched to a gene: 4. Per the germline V gene, CDR1 is MNHEY and CDR2 is SVGAGI. This CDR3 spans 14 amino acids.

V is TRBV5-1 and J is TRBJ1-4; possibly TRBD1 for D (6 bases). Per the germline V gene, CDR1 is SGHRS and CDR2 is YFSETQ. This CDR3 region has 17 residues. V shed 0 bases and J shed 1 base, with 13 bases lying between them. The CDR3 DNA is TGCGCCAGCAGCTTGGATCCCAGGGGTGGAACTAATGAAAAACTGTTTTTT. The encoded protein is CASSLDPRGGTNEKLFF.

This clone was recorded once. The J gene is TRBJ2-7, the V gene TRBV5-1; 10 positions agree with TRBD1. The germline V gene has CDR1 SGHRS and CDR2 YFSETQ. The CDR3 contains 15 residues. The J segment lost 6 bases and the V segment lost 4 bases, leaving 10 bases of the junction unmatched. CDR3 in DNA: TGCGCCAGCAGCCCTCCGGTGGGGACAGGGGTCGAGCAGTACTTC. Translating gives CASSPPVGTGVEQYF. The variable domain in full, with the rest retrieved from reference TRBV5-1 and TRBJ2-7, is KAGVTQTPRYLIKTRGQQVTLSCSPISGHRSVSWYQQTPGQGLQFLFEYFSETQRNKGNFPGRFSGRQFSNSRSEMNVSTLELGDSALYLCASSPPVGTGVEQYFGPGTRLTVT.

The chain employs TRBV11-2 and TRBJ2-7; 10 positions agree with TRBD2. CDR3 length equals 14 residues. Germline-derived CDR1 and CDR2 are SGHAT and FQNNGV. J gave up 7 bases and V 4 bases, and 7 bases lay outside the gene matches. The CDR3 coding sequence is TGTGCCAGCAGCTCACTAGCGGGGAGGTTTGAGCAGTACTTC. It specifies CASSSLAGRFEQYF.

The V gene is TRBV19, the J gene TRBJ1-1, with TRBD1 matching 8 bases. Germline V gives CDR1 LNHDA, CDR2 SQIVND (reference sequence). The CDR3 runs to 14 residues. V shed 6 bases, J shed 6 bases, and the junction held 9 bases outside the gene matches. CDR3 nucleotides: TGTGCCAGTAGCTTGACAGGGGATTCGGCTGAAGCTTTCTTT. This codes for CASSLTGDSAEAFF.

This chain joins TRBV18 and TRBJ1-5, with no clear D. The CDR3 runs 16 residues. V lost 6 bases and J lost 4, with 19 bases in between. Germline lookup yields CDR1 KGHSH and CDR2 LQKENI. As DNA, the CDR3 is TGTGCCAGCTCTTTGAACGCCGGGGTAGCTAATCAGCCCCAGCATTTT. As protein: CASSLNAGVANQPQHF.

CDR3 loop: CSVLDSPYSNQPQHF. The CDR3 DNA is TGCAGCGTCCTGGACAGTCCTTATAGCAATCAGCCCCAGCATTTT. The genes are TRBV29-1 and TRBJ1-5, with D possibly being TRBD1 (6 bases). Germline V gene data show CDR1 as SQVTM and CDR2 as ANQGSEA. Deletions cut 6 bases from V and 0 bases from J, with 15 bases between. This CDR3 spans 15 amino acids.

Comment on this clone: This sample includes further DNA sequences coding for the same CDR3. The V call is TRBV7-2, the J call TRBJ1-2, with no clear D. CDR3 length: 11 amino acids. V dropped 2 bases and J dropped 7 bases, with 5 bases sitting between them. CDR1 and CDR2 (germline): SGHTA, FQGNSA. The CDR3 nucleotides are TGTGCCAGCAGCTTATCGGGTGGCTACACCTTC. Residues: CASSLSGGYTF.

The V gene is TRBV11-2, the J gene TRBJ1-6, with D perhaps matching TRBD1 (5 bases). V was clipped by 6 bases and J by 3 bases, with 9 bases between them. The CDR3 runs to 14 residues. Germline loops: CDR1 SGHAT, CDR2 FQNNGV. Here the CDR3 DNA reads TGTGCCAGCAGTCCGGGGGGCTATAATTCACCCCTCCACTTT. Translation: CASSPGGYNSPLHF.

The chain is built from TRBV10-3 and TRBJ1-2; possible D gene TRBD1, 5 bases. Trimming took 8 bases from V and 8 from J, leaving 21 bases between them. CDR3 length: 14 residues. The germline V gene encodes CDR1 ENHRY and CDR2 SYGVKD. The CDR3 here is CAIGRDGAGLGYTF. Here the CDR3 DNA reads TGTGCCATCGGTCGGGACGGCGCGGGGCTCGGCTACACCTTC.

This chain joins TRBV19 and TRBJ1-5, with a possible D match to TRBD1 (6 bases). Germline lookup yields CDR1 LNHDA and CDR2 SQIVND (reference sequence). There are 15 residues in the CDR3. Trimming shortened V by 6 bases and J by 1 base, and 13 bases separated the two germline ends. The CDR3 region has the DNA TGTGCCAGTAGGGACAGCAAGTTGAGCAATCAGCCCCAGCATTTT. Protein sequence: CASRDSKLSNQPQHF.

The V call is TRBV5-1, the J call TRBJ1-5; possible D gene TRBD1, 5 bases. The CDR3 is 17 residues long. CDR1 and CDR2 from the germline V gene are SGHRS and YFSETQ. V lost 0 bases and J lost 7, with 20 bases in between. The CDR3 is CASSLAGIGQGMQPQHF. CDR3 DNA sequence: TGCGCCAGCAGCTTGGCCGGTATTGGGCAGGGTATGCAGCCCCAGCATTTT.

The chain joins TRBV2 to TRBJ1-2; 8 nucleotides agree with TRBD1. This CDR3 contains 15 residues. CDR1 is SNHLY and CDR2 is FYNNEI in the germline V gene. The J segment lost 4 bases and the V segment lost 4 bases, leaving 8 bases of the junction unmatched. The CDR3 protein is CASSAGQGEVYGYTF. Here the CDR3 DNA reads TGTGCCAGCAGTGCTGGACAGGGTGAGGTCTATGGCTACACCTTC.

The chain couples TRBV13 to TRBJ2-5, with 13 bases matching TRBD2. The CDR3 spans 14 residues. Germline-derived CDR1 and CDR2 are PRHDT and FYEKMQ (reference sequence). J was trimmed by 5 bases and V by 3 bases; bases with no gene match: 0. The CDR3 sequence: CASSLGLAGETQYF. The CDR3 nucleotides are TGTGCCAGCAGCTTGGGACTAGCGGGGGAGACCCAGTACTTC.

The rearrangement links TRBV5-1 to TRBJ2-1, with D tentatively TRBD1 (6 bases). The ends were cut back, 3 bases at V and 9 bases at J, with 13 bases in the middle. The germline V gene encodes CDR1 SGHRS and CDR2 YFSETQ. This CDR3 has 13 amino acids. The CDR3 here is CASSWEQGLEQFF. The CDR3 nucleotides read TGCGCCAGCAGCTGGGAACAGGGCCTTGAGCAGTTCTTC.

The chain combines TRBV2 with TRBJ2-7; 9 bases map to TRBD1. The CDR3 is 13 amino acids. The V gene end was trimmed by 7 bases and the J gene end by 6 bases; junction bases not matched to a gene: 7. CDR1 and CDR2 from the germline V gene are SNHLY and FYNNEI. The CDR3 loop reads CASTGGTGTEQYF. The CDR3 coding sequence is TGTGCCAGCACCGGCGGGACAGGGACCGAGCAGTACTTC.

This clone was counted only a few times. This chain uses TRBV2 with TRBJ1-2, with D possibly TRBD1 on 5 matching bases. This CDR3 comprises 16 residues. Trimming removed 0 bases from V and 0 bases from J, with 11 bases in between. Germline CDR1 is SNHLY and CDR2 is FYNNEI. The CDR3, as DNA: TGTGCCAGCAGTGAAGCGGGGGGACTATCTAACTATGGCTACACCTTC. It encodes CASSEAGGLSNYGYTF.